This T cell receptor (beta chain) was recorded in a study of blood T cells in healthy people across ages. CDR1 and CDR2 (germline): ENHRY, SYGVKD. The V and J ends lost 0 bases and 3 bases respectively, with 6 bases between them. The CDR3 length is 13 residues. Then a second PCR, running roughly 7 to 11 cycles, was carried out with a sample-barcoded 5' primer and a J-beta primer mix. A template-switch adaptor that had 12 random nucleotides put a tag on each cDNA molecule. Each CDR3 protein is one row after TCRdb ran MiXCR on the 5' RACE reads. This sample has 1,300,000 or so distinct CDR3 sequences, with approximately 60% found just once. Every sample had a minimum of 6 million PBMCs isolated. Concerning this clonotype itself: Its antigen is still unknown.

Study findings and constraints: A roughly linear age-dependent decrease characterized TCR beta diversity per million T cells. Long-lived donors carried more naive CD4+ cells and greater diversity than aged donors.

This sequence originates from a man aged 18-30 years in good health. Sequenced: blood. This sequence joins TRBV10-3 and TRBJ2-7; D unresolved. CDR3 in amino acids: CAISESTRYEQYF. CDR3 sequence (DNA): TGTGCCATCAGTGAGTCGACACGCTACGAGCAGTACTTC.